The clone carrying this T cell receptor beta chain was counted a few times. Measured with immunoSEQ multiplex PCR; TCRdb has only the in-frame clones, and not every one. This sample has around 110,000 clones, with about nine tenths found just once. The source of the sample is a study of blood T cell repertoires in COVID-19. This clonotype originated in a man aged 45-65 years with active or convalescent COVID-19. Sequenced: peripheral blood.

CDR3 nucleotide sequence: TGTGCCAGTAGCACAGTACAGGGGACCGCTAACTATGGCTACACCTTC. This translates into CASSTVQGTANYGYTF. This chain joins TRBV19 and TRBJ1-2, with 7 bases aligning to TRBD1. Germline V gene data show CDR1 as LNHDA and CDR2 as SQIVND (reference sequence). The V gene end was trimmed by 6 bases and the J gene end by 0 bases; junction bases not matched to a gene: 10. This CDR3 contains 16 residues.